The clone carrying this T cell receptor (beta chain) was detected only once. Its antigen is unidentified. CDR3 length: 11 amino acids. Deletions cut 5 bases from V and 12 bases from J, with 13 bases between. Looked up from germline, CDR1 is WNHNN and CDR2 is SYGVQD (reference sequence). This sample is drawn from a study of Graves' ophthalmopathy and Graves' hyperthyroidism. Study findings and constraints: Ophthalmopathy was separated from stable hyperthyroidism by a 13-signature model with roughly 90% sensitivity and approximately 79% specificity.

Amplification targeted the TCR beta CDR3 regions, with RNA transcripts as the source material. Second-round multiplex PCR came after first-round RT-PCR with HTBI primers. In TCRdb, the multiplex PCR reads were re-called with MiXCR into one record per CDR3 protein. The sample consists of 650,000 to 900,000 distinct CDR3 sequences, roughly 40% of them appearing once. J is TRBJ1-1 and V is TRBV10-1; no clear D. Sample: peripheral blood. The source of this sequence is an adult man with Graves' ophthalmopathy. DNA for the CDR3: TGCGCCAGCAGTTCCCTAGGTACCCCTTTCTTT. This codes for CASSSLGTPFF.